This is a list of T cell receptor beta chains from one sample in a study of cytomegalovirus exposure and HLA in healthy donors. Sequencing used immunoSEQ multiplex PCR; TCRdb keeps in-frame clones, though not all of them. Among some 120,000 clones listed, 80% to 90% were seen once. The sequenced material came from PBMCs. The receptors here all came from a middle-aged man in good health and CMV-seronegative. Both conserved end residues are part of each CDR3. D genes are given only for firm matches. The size entry is marked missing in some rows and otherwise reads once, few, many or a size class.

D gene	V gene	clone size	J gene	CDR3 DNA	CDR3 protein
-	TRBV4-3	-	TRBJ1-3	TGCGCCAGCAGCCAAGTCATCGGGGGAAACACCATATATTTT	CASSQVIGGNTIYF
TRBD1	TRBV7-8	-	TRBJ1-5	TGTGCCAGCAGCTTACGGGACAGGGGGATCAATCAGCCCCAGCATTTT	CASSLRDRGINQPQHF
-	TRBV7-9	-	TRBJ2-1	TGTGCCAGCGAGTCTGCCGGCTGGGAGCGGTTCTTC	CASESAGWERFF
-	TRBV5-8	-	TRBJ1-6	TGTGCCAGCAGCTTAGCGGACAGCACTAGGGGTTCACCCCTCCACTTT	CASSLADSTRGSPLHF
TRBD1	TRBV7-9	-	TRBJ1-4	TGTGCCAGCAGCTTAGCGCTAGGGACAGATAATGAAAAACTGTTTTTT	CASSLALGTDNEKLFF
-	TRBV6-5	-	TRBJ2-2	TGTGCCAGCAGTTATTCTTTCAGAACCGGGGAGCTGTTTTTT	CASSYSFRTGELFF
-	TRBV30	-	TRBJ2-3	TGTGCCTGGAGTTGGGCGGGGACCACAGATACGCAGTATTTT	CAWSWAGTTDTQYF
-	TRBV19	-	TRBJ2-1	TGTGCCAGTAGTATCACTGTAAGCTCCTACAATGAGCAGTTCTTC	CASSITVSSYNEQFF
-	TRBV6-5	-	TRBJ2-7	TGTGCCAGCCGACCAGAGGGTCTTATCGGGGACGAGCAGTACTTC	CASRPEGLIGDEQYF
TRBD1	TRBV28	-	TRBJ2-7	TGTGCCAGCTCTCCAGGGGGCCAGCGCTCGCTCTCCTACGAGCAGTACTTC	CASSPGGQRSLSYEQYF
-	TRBV27	-	TRBJ1-1	TGTGCCAGCAGTCCACAGGGCGGGCTAGGTTTGGCTTTCTTT	CASSPQGGLGLAFF
-	TRBV28	-	TRBJ2-1	TGTGCCAGCAGTTTAAGGTGGAGCTCCTACAATGAGCAGTTCTTC	CASSLRWSSYNEQFF
-	TRBV28	once	TRBJ2-7	TGTGCCAGCAGAACCGCCGGGACTGATTCCTACGAGCAGTACTTC	CASRTAGTDSYEQYF
TRBD2	TRBV6-5	-	TRBJ2-7	TGTGCCAGCAGCCCGGCGCAGGTAGCGGGCTACGAGCAGTACTTC	CASSPAQVAGYEQYF
TRBD1	TRBV28	-	TRBJ1-2	TGTGCCAGCAGCCCGATGTATTCCGGGACAGGGACAAAGAACTATGGCTACACCTTC	CASSPMYSGTGTKNYGYTF
-	TRBV30	-	TRBJ2-7	TGTGCCTGGACACGGACACTAAGCTCCTACGAGCAGTACTTC	CAWTRTLSSYEQYF
TRBD2	TRBV5-6	-	TRBJ2-1	TGTGCCAGCAGCCCAGGTTTAGCGGGAGTGAGGAGTGAGCAGTTCTTC	CASSPGLAGVRSEQFF
-	TRBV7-9	-	TRBJ2-4	TGTGCCAGCAGCTTAGACAAATCCAAAAACATTCAGTACTTC	CASSLDKSKNIQYF
-	TRBV18	-	TRBJ1-5	TGTGCCAGCTCATCGAGTGTAGGAGGGGACGCTCAGCCCCAGCATTTT	CASSSSVGGDAQPQHF
TRBD1	TRBV6-5	-	TRBJ1-1	TGTGCCAGCAGTCTGGGACAGTGGACTGAAGCTTTCTTT	CASSLGQWTEAFF
-	TRBV19	few	TRBJ1-1	TGTGCCACGAACCGGGGGAGGAACACTGAAGCTTTCTTT	CATNRGRNTEAFF
-	TRBV30	once	TRBJ1-2	TGTGCGGGGGCCCCTAACTATGGCTACACCTTC	CAGAPNYGYTF
-	TRBV7-2	-	TRBJ2-7	TGTGCCAGCAGCTTATCGGTGATCTACGAGCAGTACTTC	CASSLSVIYEQYF
-	TRBV28	-	TRBJ2-3	TGTGCCAGCAGTCTCACCCAGGGACTTACAACAGATACGCAGTATTTT	CASSLTQGLTTDTQYF
-	TRBV23-1	-	TRBJ1-2	TGCGCCAGCAGCCTACCTTGGGACACCTACTATGGCTACACCTTC	CASSLPWDTYYGYTF
TRBD2	TRBV7-3	-	TRBJ2-1	TGTGCCAGCAGCCGACCGGTGGTGGCTAGCGGGAGCAATGAGCAGTTCTTC	CASSRPVVASGSNEQFF
TRBD2	TRBV18	once	TRBJ2-3	TGTGCCAGCTCACCCAGCTTGCGGGGGGGCTCAGATACGCAGTATTTT	CASSPSLRGGSDTQYF
-	TRBV18	-	TRBJ2-5	TGTGCCAGCTCCCCGCGAGAGACCCAGTACTTC	CASSPRETQYF